Listed below are T cell receptor beta chains from one sample, sequenced in a study of blood T cell repertoires in COVID-19. The table came from immunoSEQ multiplex PCR; TCRdb's copy has only in-frame clones and leaves some out. The sample holds roughly 300,000 clones; approximately 89% are singletons and the top ten take roughly 8%. The material sequenced was peripheral blood. The receptors derive from a woman between 45 and 65 years old who had recovered from COVID-19. Both conserved end residues are part of each CDR3. Fields, in order: D gene, J gene, clone size, V gene, CDR3 length, CDR3 protein, CDR3 DNA. The D gene is left open where the match is weak. For some rows the clone size is stated as once, few or many, or as a class when expanded; others skip it.

>-|TRBJ2-3|-|TRBV19|16
CASSPRQDLRKDTQYF
TGTGCCAGTAGTCCCCGACAGGACCTCAGGAAAGATACGCAGTATTTT
>-|TRBJ1-5|-|TRBV4-3|14
CASSRGRLGQPQHF
TGCGCCAGCAGCCGAGGGAGGCTAGGACAGCCCCAGCATTTT
>-|TRBJ2-5|-|TRBV11-2|13
CASSLGVVETQYF
TGTGCCAGCAGCTTAGGAGTGGTAGAGACCCAGTACTTC
>-|TRBJ1-2|-|TRBV7-9|15
CASSAGTGIQGGYTF
TGTGCCAGCAGCGCGGGAACCGGGATCCAAGGAGGCTACACCTTC
>TRBD1|TRBJ1-2|-|TRBV6-5|16
CASSSAQGAGIIGYTF
TGTGCCAGCAGTTCCGCACAGGGGGCGGGGATAATTGGCTACACCTTC
>TRBD1|TRBJ1-4|once|TRBV4-1|17
CASSPGQGVPTNEKLFF
TGCGCCAGCAGCCCCGGACAGGGGGTCCCAACTAATGAAAAACTGTTTTTT
>-|TRBJ1-1|-|TRBV29-1|14
CSVERRLENTEAFF
TGCAGCGTTGAACGGCGCTTGGAGAATACTGAAGCTTTCTTT
>-|TRBJ1-1|once|TRBV19|14
CASRSTRENTEAFF
TGTGCCAGTAGGTCGACACGGGAGAACACTGAAGCTTTCTTT
>TRBD1|TRBJ2-7|-|TRBV5-4|14
CASSASGQGNEQYF
TGTGCCAGCAGCGCTTCGGGACAGGGGAACGAGCAGTACTTC
>-|TRBJ2-2|once|TRBV2|13
CASSWTVPGELFF
TGTGCCAGCAGCTGGACAGTTCCCGGGGAGCTGTTTTTT
>-|TRBJ2-1|many|TRBV6-5|12
CASTTDYNEQFF
TGTGCCAGCACGACAGACTACAATGAGCAGTTCTTC
>TRBD2|TRBJ2-3|-|TRBV9|16
CASNKSGLAETDTQYF
TGTGCCAGCAATAAATCGGGACTAGCGGAAACAGATACGCAGTATTTT
>-|TRBJ1-2|-|TRBV4-2|16
CASSLLTETGLYGYTF
TGTGCCAGCAGCCTCTTGACGGAGACAGGCCTTTATGGCTACACCTTC
>-|TRBJ2-7|-|TRBV10-2|13
CASSEKGNYEQYF
TGCGCCAGCAGTGAGAAGGGGAACTACGAGCAGTACTTC
>TRBD1|TRBJ1-1|-|TRBV19|15
CASSSDRAQNTEAFF
TGTGCCAGTAGTTCCGACAGGGCCCAGAACACTGAAGCTTTCTTT
>-|TRBJ2-5|once|TRBV27|13
CASSFRGRETQYF
TGTGCCAGCAGTTTCCGAGGGAGAGAGACCCAGTACTTC
>-|TRBJ1-2|-|TRBV4-3|16
CASSQDRTPDHYGYTF
TGCGCCAGCAGCCAAGATAGGACACCGGATCACTATGGCTACACCTTC
>TRBD1|TRBJ1-1|-|TRBV14|14
CASSLRQGVTEAFF
TGTGCCAGCAGCTTAAGACAGGGGGTGACTGAAGCTTTCTTT
>-|TRBJ2-7|-|TRBV5-1|13
CASSRGLDYEQYF
TGCGCCAGCAGCCGCGGACTCGACTACGAGCAGTACTTC
>-|TRBJ1-2|once|TRBV19|15
CASSPQINVRYGYTF
TGTGCCAGTAGTCCCCAGATCAATGTGCGGTATGGCTACACCTTC
>TRBD1|TRBJ1-1|-|TRBV3-1/TRBV3-2|14
CASSEAGGNTEAFF
TGTGCCAGCAGCGAGGCAGGGGGGAACACTGAAGCTTTCTTT
>TRBD1|TRBJ2-5|-|TRBV6-6|13
CASNPTGLQTQYF
TGTGCCAGCAACCCGACAGGGTTACAGACCCAGTACTTC
>TRBD1|TRBJ2-1|-|TRBV5-1|16
CASSLSGDRVANEQFF
TGCGCCAGCAGCTTGAGCGGGGACAGGGTTGCCAATGAGCAGTTCTTC
>-|TRBJ1-4|-|TRBV30|14
CAWSEGKTNEKLFF
TGTGCCTGGAGTGAGGGGAAGACTAATGAAAAACTGTTTTTT
>-|TRBJ1-2|-|TRBV30|16
CAWSGNRAPLDYGYTF
TGTGCCTGGAGTGGCAACAGGGCCCCCTTGGACTATGGCTACACCTTC
>-|TRBJ2-5|-|TRBV20-1|11
CSARIQETQYF
TGCAGTGCTAGAATACAAGAGACCCAGTACTTC
>TRBD1|TRBJ2-7|-|TRBV5-8|14
CASSPRTGTYEQYF
TGTGCCAGCAGCCCCAGGACAGGAACCTACGAGCAGTACTTC
>TRBD2|TRBJ2-3|-|TRBV5-1|16
CASSWGLAGDTDTQYF
TGCGCCAGCAGCTGGGGACTAGCGGGGGACACAGATACGCAGTATTTT
>-|TRBJ1-1|many|TRBV6-5|12
CASNRGDTEAFF
TGTGCCAGCAATCGGGGGGACACTGAAGCTTTCTTT
>TRBD1|TRBJ2-5|-|TRBV6-1|14
CASSEGTGVETQYF
TGTGCCAGCAGTGAGGGGACAGGGGTAGAGACCCAGTACTTC
>-|TRBJ2-1|-|TRBV6-2/TRBV6-3|14
CASSYYVGSNEQFF
TGTGCCAGCAGTTACTACGTCGGGAGTAATGAGCAGTTCTTC
>-|TRBJ1-5|-|TRBV28|15
CASSLGQGINQPQHF
TGTGCCAGCAGTTTAGGGCAGGGGATTAATCAGCCCCAGCATTTT
>-|TRBJ1-1|-|TRBV27|13
CASRPSGRTEAFF
TGTGCCAGCAGGCCGTCAGGGAGGACTGAAGCTTTCTTT
>-|TRBJ2-5|many|TRBV21-1|17
CASSNVGTGPFQETQYF
TGTGCCAGCAGCAACGTGGGGACAGGGCCGTTCCAAGAGACCCAGTACTTC
>-|TRBJ2-5|-|TRBV6-2/TRBV6-3|16
CASSLEAANAKRTQYF
TGTGCCAGCAGCCTCGAGGCGGCGAACGCCAAGAGAACCCAGTACTTC
>-|TRBJ2-7|-|TRBV6-5|14
CASSLEGGSYEQYF
TGTGCCAGCAGTCTAGAAGGAGGGAGCTACGAGCAGTACTTC
>TRBD1|TRBJ2-7|-|TRBV11-2|14
CASSPDRGTYEQYF
TGTGCCAGCAGCCCCGACAGGGGGACCTACGAGCAGTACTTC
>-|TRBJ1-2|-|TRBV5-4|14
CASSLGLRAEGYTF
TGTGCCAGCAGCTTGGGCCTCAGGGCTGAAGGCTACACCTTC
>TRBD1|TRBJ1-1|-|TRBV30|13
CAWRGTGVTEAFF
TGTGCCTGGAGAGGGACAGGGGTCACTGAAGCTTTCTTT
>-|TRBJ2-5|-|TRBV5-1|14
CASSLEGVGETQYF
TGCGCCAGCAGCTTGGAAGGGGTAGGGGAGACCCAGTACTTC
>-|TRBJ2-6|-|TRBV27|16
CASSSIGGSGANVLTF
TGTGCCAGCAGTTCTATAGGGGGCTCTGGGGCCAACGTCCTGACTTTC
>-|TRBJ1-6|-|TRBV2|13
CASSDQYNSPLHF
TGTGCCAGCAGTGACCAATATAATTCACCCCTCCACTTT
>TRBD1|TRBJ2-7|few|TRBV7-3|15
CASSLDRGAHYEQYF
TGTGCCAGCAGTTTGGACAGGGGTGCTCACTACGAGCAGTACTTC
>TRBD2|TRBJ2-1|few|TRBV15|16
CATSSRLAGDPYEQFF
TGTGCCACCAGCAGCAGACTAGCGGGAGATCCATATGAGCAGTTCTTC
>TRBD1|TRBJ1-1|-|TRBV30|17
CAWRVGTGGEVNTEAFF
TGTGCCTGGAGGGTAGGGACAGGGGGCGAGGTGAACACTGAAGCTTTCTTT
>-|TRBJ1-5|-|TRBV6-6|15
CATARGFLQAQPQHF
TGTGCCACGGCACGGGGATTCCTGCAGGCACAGCCCCAGCATTTT
>TRBD1|TRBJ1-6|many|TRBV30|16
CAWNSGQGSTGSPLHF
TGTGCCTGGAACTCCGGACAGGGGAGTACAGGGTCACCCCTCCACTTT
>-|TRBJ1-1|-|TRBV30|11
CAWSVWAEAFF
TGTGCCTGGAGTGTATGGGCAGAAGCTTTCTTT
>-|TRBJ1-1|-|TRBV9|15
CASSPSRLGGVEAFF
TGTGCCAGCAGCCCCTCTCGTTTGGGGGGGGTCGAAGCTTTCTTT